The clone carrying this TCR beta chain came up many times. This specimen belongs to a study of patients and donors after allogeneic stem cell transplantation. TCRdb fed the RT-PCR reads into MiXCR, producing one record per CDR3 protein. This sample carries about 87,000 distinct CDR3 sequences, roughly 5.1% of them seen once, and the ten largest clones take about 3%. Trimming pared 1 base from V and 0 bases from J, leaving 6 bases between. This CDR3 has 13 amino acids. The germline gives CDR1 SQVTM, CDR2 ANQGSEA. This rearrangement joins TRBV29-1 to TRBJ1-2; D unresolved. Sequencing input: blood, either unsorted or a sorted T cell fraction (not recorded which). The receptor was isolated from a human donor who was either an allogeneic HSCT recipient or a stem cell or donor lymphocyte infusion donor (not recorded which). It is not recorded whose cells these are; they may come from a transplant donor. CDR3 sequence: CSVEGQANYGYTF. The CDR3 DNA is TGCAGCGTTGAAGGGCAGGCTAACTATGGCTACACCTTC.